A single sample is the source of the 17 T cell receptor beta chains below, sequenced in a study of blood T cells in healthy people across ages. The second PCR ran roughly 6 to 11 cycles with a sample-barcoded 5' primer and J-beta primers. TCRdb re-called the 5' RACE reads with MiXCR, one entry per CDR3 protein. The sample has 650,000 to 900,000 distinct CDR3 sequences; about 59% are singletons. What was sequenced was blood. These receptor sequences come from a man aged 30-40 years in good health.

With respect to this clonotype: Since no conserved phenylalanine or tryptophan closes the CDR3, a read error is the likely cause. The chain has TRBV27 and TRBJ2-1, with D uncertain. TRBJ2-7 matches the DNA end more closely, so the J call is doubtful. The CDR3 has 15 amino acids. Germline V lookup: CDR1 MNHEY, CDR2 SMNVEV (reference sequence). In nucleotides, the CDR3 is TGTGCCAGCAGCAAGACCGAGGCACCCCTGAGTGAGCAGTACCTC. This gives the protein CASSKTEAPLSEQYL.

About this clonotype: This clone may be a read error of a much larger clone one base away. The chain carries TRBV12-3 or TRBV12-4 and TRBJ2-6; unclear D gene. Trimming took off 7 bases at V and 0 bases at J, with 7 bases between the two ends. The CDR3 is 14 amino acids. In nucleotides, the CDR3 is TGTGCCAGCAATGCAGACTCTGGGGCCAACGTCCTGACTTTC. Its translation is CASNADSGANVLTF.

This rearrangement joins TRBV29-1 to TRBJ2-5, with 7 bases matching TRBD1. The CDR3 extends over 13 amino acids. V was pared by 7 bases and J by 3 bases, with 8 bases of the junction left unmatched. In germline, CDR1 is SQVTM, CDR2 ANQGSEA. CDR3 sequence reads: CSASPTGKETQYF. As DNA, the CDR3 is TGCAGCGCCTCCCCGACAGGGAAAGAGACCCAGTACTTC.

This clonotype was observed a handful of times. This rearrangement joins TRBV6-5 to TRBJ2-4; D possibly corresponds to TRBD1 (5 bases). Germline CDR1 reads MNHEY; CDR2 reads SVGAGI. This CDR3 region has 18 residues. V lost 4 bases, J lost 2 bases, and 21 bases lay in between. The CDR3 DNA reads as TGTGCCAGCAGTTCGGTCAGGGCCCGAAACTATACCAAAAACATTCAGTACTTC. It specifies CASSSVRARNYTKNIQYF.

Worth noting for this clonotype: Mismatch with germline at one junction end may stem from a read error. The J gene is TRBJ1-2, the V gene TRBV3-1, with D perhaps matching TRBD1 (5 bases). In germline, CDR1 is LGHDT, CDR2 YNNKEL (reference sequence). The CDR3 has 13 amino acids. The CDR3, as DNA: TGCGCCAGCAGCCTAGGACGGGACTATGGCGACACCTTC. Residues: CASSLGRDYGDTF.

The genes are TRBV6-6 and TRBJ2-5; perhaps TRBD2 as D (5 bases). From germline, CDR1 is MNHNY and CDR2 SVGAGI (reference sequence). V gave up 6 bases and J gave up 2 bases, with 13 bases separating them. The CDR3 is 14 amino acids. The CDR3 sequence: CASSSLEKQETQYF. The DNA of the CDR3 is TGTGCCAGCAGCTCACTAGAGAAACAAGAGACCCAGTACTTC.

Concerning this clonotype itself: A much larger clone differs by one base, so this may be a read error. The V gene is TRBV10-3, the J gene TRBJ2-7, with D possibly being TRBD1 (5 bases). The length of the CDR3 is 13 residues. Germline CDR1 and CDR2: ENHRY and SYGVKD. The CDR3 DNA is TGTGCCATCAATGCACAGGTCTCCTACAAGCAGTACTTC. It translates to CAINAQVSYKQYF.

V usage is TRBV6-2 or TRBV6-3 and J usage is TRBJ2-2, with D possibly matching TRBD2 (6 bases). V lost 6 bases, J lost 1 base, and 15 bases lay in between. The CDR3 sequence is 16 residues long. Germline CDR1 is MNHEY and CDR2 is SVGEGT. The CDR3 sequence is CASSHLGGWNTGELFF. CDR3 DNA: TGTGCCAGCAGCCACTTGGGAGGTTGGAACACCGGGGAGCTGTTTTTT.

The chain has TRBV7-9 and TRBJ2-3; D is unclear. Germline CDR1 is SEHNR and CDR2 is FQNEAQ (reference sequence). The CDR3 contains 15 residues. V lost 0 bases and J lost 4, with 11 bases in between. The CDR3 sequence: CASSLAPVGADTQYF. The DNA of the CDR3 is TGTGCCAGCAGCTTAGCGCCGGTGGGCGCAGATACGCAGTATTTT.

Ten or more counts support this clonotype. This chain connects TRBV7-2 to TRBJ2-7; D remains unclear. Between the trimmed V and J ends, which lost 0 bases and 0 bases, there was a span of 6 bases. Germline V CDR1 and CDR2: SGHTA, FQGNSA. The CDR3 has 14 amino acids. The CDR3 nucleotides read TGTGCCAGCAGCTTAGCCGCCAGCTCCTACGAGCAGTACTTC. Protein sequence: CASSLAASSYEQYF.

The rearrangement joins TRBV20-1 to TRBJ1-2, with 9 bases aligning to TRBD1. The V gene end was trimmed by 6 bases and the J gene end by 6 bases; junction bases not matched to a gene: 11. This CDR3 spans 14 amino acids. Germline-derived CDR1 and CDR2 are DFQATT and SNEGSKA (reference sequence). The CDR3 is CSANRGRAEDGYTF. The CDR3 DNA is TGCAGTGCAAACAGGGGGCGCGCAGAAGATGGCTACACCTTC.

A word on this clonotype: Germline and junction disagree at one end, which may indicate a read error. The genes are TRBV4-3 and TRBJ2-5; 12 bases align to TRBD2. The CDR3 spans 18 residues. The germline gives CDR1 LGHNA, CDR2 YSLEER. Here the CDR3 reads CASGQVLLAGGIQETQYF. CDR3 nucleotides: TGCGCCAGCGGCCAAGTTTTACTAGCGGGGGGAATCCAAGAGACCCAGTACTTC.

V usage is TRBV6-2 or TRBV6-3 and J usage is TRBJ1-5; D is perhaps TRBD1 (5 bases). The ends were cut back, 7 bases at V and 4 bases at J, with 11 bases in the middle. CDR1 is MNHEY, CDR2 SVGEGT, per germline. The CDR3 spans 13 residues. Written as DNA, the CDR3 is TGTGCCAGCAAAACGGGGACGAATCAGCCCCAGCATTTT. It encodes CASKTGTNQPQHF.

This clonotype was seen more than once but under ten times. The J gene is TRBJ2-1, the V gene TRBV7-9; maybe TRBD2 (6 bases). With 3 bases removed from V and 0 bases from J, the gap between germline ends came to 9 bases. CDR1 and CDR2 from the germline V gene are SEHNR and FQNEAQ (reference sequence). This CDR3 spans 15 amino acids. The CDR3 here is CASSFPGSSYNEQFF. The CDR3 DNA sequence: TGTGCCAGCAGCTTCCCCGGGAGCTCCTACAATGAGCAGTTCTTC. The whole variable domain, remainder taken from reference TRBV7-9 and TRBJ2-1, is DTGVSQNPRHKITKRGQNVTFRCDPISEHNRLYWYRQTLGQGPEFLTYFQNEAQLEKSRLLSDRFSAERPKGSFSTLEIQRTEQGDSAMYLCASSFPGSSYNEQFFGPGTRLTVL.

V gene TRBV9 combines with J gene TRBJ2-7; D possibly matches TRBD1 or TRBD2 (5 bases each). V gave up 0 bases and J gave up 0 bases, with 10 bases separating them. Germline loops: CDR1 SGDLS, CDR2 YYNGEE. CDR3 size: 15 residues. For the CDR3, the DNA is TGTGCCAGCAGCGTAGAGAAGGGGACCTCCTACGAGCAGTACTTC. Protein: CASSVEKGTSYEQYF.

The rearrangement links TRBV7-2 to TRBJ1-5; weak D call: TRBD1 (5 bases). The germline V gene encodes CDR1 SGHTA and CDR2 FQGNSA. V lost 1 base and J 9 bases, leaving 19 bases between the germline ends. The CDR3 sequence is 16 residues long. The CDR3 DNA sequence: TGTGCCAGCAGCTTAGATTCCGGGGCAGGCGGGTGGCCCCAGCATTTT. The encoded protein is CASSLDSGAGGWPQHF.

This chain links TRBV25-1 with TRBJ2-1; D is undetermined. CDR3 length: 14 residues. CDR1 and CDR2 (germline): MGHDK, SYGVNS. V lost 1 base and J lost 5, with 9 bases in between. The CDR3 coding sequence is TGTGCCAGCAGTGAATTGGTCAACCACAATGAGCAGTTCTTC. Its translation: CASSELVNHNEQFF.